A single sample is the source of the 6 T cell receptor beta chains below, sequenced in a study of graft-versus-host responses after intestinal transplantation. Data came from immunoSEQ multiplex PCR; TCRdb stores just in-frame clones and leaves some out. Found here are about 26,000 clones, roughly 87% of them singletons; the top ten hold around 0.7%. Their antigens remain unidentified. Sequencing used unstimulated CD4+ T cells sorted from spleen or lymph node cells, obtained before intestinal transplant. The receptors originated from a human donor who received an intestinal transplant.

CDR3 nucleotides: TGCAGCGTGGTCGGGACAAACGAAAAACTGTTTTTT. Translation: CSVVGTNEKLFF. The chain carries TRBV29-1 and TRBJ1-4, with D maybe TRBD1 (6 bases). The CDR3 sequence is 12 residues long. V gave up 6 bases and J gave up 8 bases, with 13 bases separating them. The germline V gene has CDR1 SQVTM and CDR2 ANQGSEA.

The V gene is TRBV4-2, the J gene TRBJ2-1; 7 nucleotides match TRBD2. The CDR3 sequence is 13 residues long. The germline CDR1 and CDR2 sequences are LGHNA and YNFKEQ. V dropped 4 bases and J dropped 10; count of bases not matched to a gene: 7. Written as DNA, the CDR3 is TGTGCCAGCAGCCCCCTGTCTAGCGGAGAGCAGTTCTTC. It is translated as CASSPLSSGEQFF.

This chain links TRBV6-1 with TRBJ1-4; no definite D call. Germline values: CDR1 MNHNS, CDR2 SASEGT. V dropped 3 bases and J dropped 0 bases, with 11 bases sitting between them. The CDR3 is 16 residues long. The CDR3 nucleotides read TGTGCCAGCAGTGACCTGGTCGGTGCAACTAATGAAAAACTGTTTTTT. Amino acid sequence: CASSDLVGATNEKLFF.

This clone occurred once. The V and J genes are TRBV5-1 and TRBJ2-1; D might be TRBD2 (6 bases). Per the germline V gene, CDR1 is SGHRS and CDR2 is YFSETQ. Trimming stripped 1 base from V and 10 bases from J, with 15 bases between. The CDR3 has 14 amino acids. For the CDR3, the DNA is TGCGCCAGCAGCTTGAAGACGGGGGTTAGCGAGCAGTTCTTC. Amino acids: CASSLKTGVSEQFF. The whole variable domain, remainder taken from reference TRBV5-1 and TRBJ2-1, is KAGVTQTPRYLIKTRGQQVTLSCSPISGHRSVSWYQQTPGQGLQFLFEYFSETQRNKGNFPGRFSGRQFSNSRSEMNVSTLELGDSALYLCASSLKTGVSEQFFGPGTRLTVL.

V is TRBV7-6 and J is TRBJ2-5, with 9 nucleotides matching TRBD1. Germline CDR1 is SGHVS and CDR2 is FNYEAQ. V was pared by 4 bases and J by 3 bases, with 3 bases of the junction left unmatched. CDR3 length: 14 residues. The CDR3 is CASSWTGVKETQYF. The CDR3 DNA is TGTGCCAGCAGCTGGACAGGGGTCAAAGAGACCCAGTACTTC. Using reference TRBV7-6 and TRBJ2-5 for the parts outside the CDR3, the full variable domain is GAGVSQSPRYKVTKRGQDVALRCDPISGHVSLYWYRQALGQGPEFLTYFNYEAQQDKSGLPNDRFSAERPEGSISTLTIQRTEQRDSAMYRCASSWTGVKETQYFGPGTRLLVL.

The V and J genes are TRBV5-1 and TRBJ1-4; no definite D call. The germline V and J ends were trimmed by 0 bases and 4 bases, with 4 bases remaining between them. The CDR3 contains 13 residues. Germline CDR1 SGHRS, CDR2 YFSETQ. The CDR3 reads CASSLGGNEKLFF. The CDR3 coding sequence is TGCGCCAGCAGCTTGGGGGGTAATGAAAAACTGTTTTTT.